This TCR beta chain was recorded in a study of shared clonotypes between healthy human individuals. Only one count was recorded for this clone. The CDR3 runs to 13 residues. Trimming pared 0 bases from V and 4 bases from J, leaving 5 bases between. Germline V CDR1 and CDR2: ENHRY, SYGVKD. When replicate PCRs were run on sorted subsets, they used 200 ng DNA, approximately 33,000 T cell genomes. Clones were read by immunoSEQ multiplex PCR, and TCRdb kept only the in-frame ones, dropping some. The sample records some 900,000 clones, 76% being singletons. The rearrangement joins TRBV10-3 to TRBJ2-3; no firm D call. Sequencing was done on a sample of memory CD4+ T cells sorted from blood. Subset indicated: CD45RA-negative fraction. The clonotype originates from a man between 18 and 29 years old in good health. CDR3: CAISESTADTQYF. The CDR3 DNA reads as TGTGCCATCAGTGAGTCGACGGCAGATACGCAGTATTTT.